This is a list of T cell receptor beta chains from one sample in a study of blood T cell repertoires in COVID-19. The table came from immunoSEQ multiplex PCR; TCRdb's copy has only in-frame clones and leaves some out. This repertoire shows about 81,000 clones, less than 85% found once; its top ten account for roughly 14%. Sequencing was done on a sample of peripheral blood. These receptors all stem from a human donor in a cohort sampled during active COVID-19. Each CDR3 is given with its conserved first and last residue. A D gene is named only where the DNA matches it firmly. The size field is filled for only some rows; it gives once, few, many or a size class.

-	-	TRBV7-6	TRBJ1-4	CASSRNEKLFF	TGTGCCAGCAGCCGGAATGAAAAACTGTTTTTT
-	TRBD1	TRBV23-1	TRBJ1-5	CASSQARTGGYSNQPQHF	TGCGCCAGCAGCCAAGCTAGGACAGGGGGGTATAGCAATCAGCCCCAGCATTTT
-	TRBD1	TRBV6-5	TRBJ1-1	CASSPRGEFNEAFF	TGTGCCAGCAGCCCCAGGGGGGAGTTCAATGAAGCTTTCTTT
-	TRBD2	TRBV5-4	TRBJ2-1	CASSVSGYNEQFF	TGTGCCAGCAGTGTTAGCGGGTACAATGAGCAGTTCTTC
-	-	TRBV28	TRBJ1-5	CASSRGTYQPQHF	TGTGCCAGCAGTCGCGGGACGTATCAGCCCCAGCATTTT
-	-	TRBV28	TRBJ2-1	CASNPSSRDEQFF	TGTGCCAGCAACCCGAGCTCCAGGGATGAGCAGTTCTTC
-	-	TRBV7-9	TRBJ2-5	CASSLLAGAETQYF	TGTGCCAGCAGCTTATTGGCGGGGGCTGAGACCCAGTACTTC
-	TRBD2	TRBV4-1	TRBJ2-3	CASSHPGLAGGPLRDTQYF	TGCGCCAGCAGTCACCCTGGACTAGCGGGGGGGCCTCTGAGAGATACGCAGTATTTT
-	-	TRBV6-4	TRBJ1-6	CASSKGGYGNSPLHF	TGTGCCAGCAGTAAGGGGGGGTACGGTAATTCACCCCTCCACTTT
once	TRBD2	TRBV27	TRBJ2-2	CASSLSGGAVTGELFF	TGTGCCAGCAGTTTAAGCGGGGGGGCCGTCACCGGGGAGCTGTTTTTT
many	TRBD1	TRBV15	TRBJ1-4	CATSRGQGKEKLFF	TGTGCCACCAGCAGGGGACAGGGGAAGGAAAAACTGTTTTTT
few	TRBD1	TRBV14	TRBJ1-6	CASSPGTVNSPLHF	TGTGCCAGCAGCCCCGGGACAGTGAATTCACCCCTCCACTTT
-	-	TRBV18	TRBJ1-1	CASSPSAGGTEAFF	TGTGCCAGCTCACCATCCGCGGGGGGGACTGAAGCTTTCTTT
-	TRBD2	TRBV4-2	TRBJ2-1	CASSPSGGANEQFF	TGTGCCAGCAGCCCTAGCGGGGGGGCTAATGAGCAGTTCTTC
-	-	TRBV5-1	TRBJ1-4	CASSQGLYEKLFF	TGCGCCAGCTCACAGGGCCTATACGAAAAACTGTTTTTT
-	-	TRBV9	TRBJ2-3	CASSVAYGTDTQYF	TGTGCCAGCAGCGTAGCCTACGGCACAGATACGCAGTATTTT
-	TRBD2	TRBV19	TRBJ2-7	CASSLGGGYEQYF	TGTGCCAGTAGCTTAGGCGGGGGCTACGAGCAGTACTTC
-	TRBD2	TRBV28	TRBJ2-1	CASSPPGGGVVFF	TGTGCCAGCAGTCCCCCGGGCGGGGGTGTGGTTTTCTTC
-	-	TRBV5-1	TRBJ1-3	CASSLVGLNSGNTIYF	TGCGCCAGCAGCTTGGTCGGGTTAAACTCTGGAAACACCATATATTTT
-	-	TRBV6-1	TRBJ2-1	CASSELGVLYNEQFF	TGTGCCAGCAGTGAACTCGGGGTCCTCTACAATGAGCAGTTCTTC
-	TRBD1	TRBV3-1/TRBV3-2	TRBJ1-1	CASSQDGQGSRAFF	TGTGCCAGCAGCCAAGATGGACAGGGTAGCCGAGCTTTCTTT
-	TRBD2	TRBV29-1	TRBJ2-1	CSVGTSGAYNEQFF	TGCAGCGTAGGGACTAGCGGGGCCTACAATGAGCAGTTCTTC
few	-	TRBV19	TRBJ1-5	CASSSLNPQPQHF	TGTGCCAGTAGTTCCCTAAACCCTCAGCCCCAGCATTTT
once	TRBD1	TRBV24-1	TRBJ2-7	CATSRKDRSYEQYF	TGTGCCACCAGTAGGAAGGACAGGTCCTACGAGCAGTACTTC
-	-	TRBV4-1	TRBJ2-7	CASSQGTRTEFYEQYF	TGCGCCAGCAGCCAAGGTACTCGGACAGAGTTCTACGAGCAGTACTTC
-	-	TRBV19	TRBJ2-7	CASSSLAGKGPYEQYF	TGTGCCAGTAGCTCTCTGGCAGGGAAGGGGCCCTACGAGCAGTACTTC
-	-	TRBV9	TRBJ1-2	CASSVVPYDPGGAYYGYTF	TGTGCCAGCAGCGTGGTCCCATATGACCCGGGGGGCGCTTACTATGGCTACACCTTC
-	-	TRBV6-6	TRBJ2-7	CASSWFGSRAYEQYF	TGTGCCAGCAGTTGGTTCGGGAGCAGAGCCTACGAGCAGTACTTC
many	-	TRBV18	TRBJ1-1	CASSPEQYINTEAFF	TGTGCCAGCTCACCGGAACAGTACATTAACACTGAAGCTTTCTTT
-	-	TRBV6-2/TRBV6-3	TRBJ1-6	CASSDERVRYNSPLHF	TGTGCCAGCAGCGATGAGAGGGTTAGGTATAATTCACCCCTCCACTTT
-	TRBD1	TRBV5-1	TRBJ1-4	CASSPGTGGYEKLFF	TGCGCCAGCAGCCCTGGGACAGGGGGTTATGAAAAACTGTTTTTT
-	-	TRBV19	TRBJ2-2	CASSSGARELFF	TGTGCCAGTAGTAGCGGGGCCCGGGAGCTGTTTTTT
once	-	TRBV4-2	TRBJ1-5	CASSWGGDQPQHF	TGTGCCAGCAGCTGGGGGGGGGATCAGCCCCAGCATTTT
-	-	TRBV5-1	TRBJ2-1	CASRSGGSSYNEQFF	TGCGCCAGCAGGTCAGGGGGGAGCTCCTACAATGAGCAGTTCTTC
-	TRBD1	TRBV7-9	TRBJ2-6	CATRQGLSSGANVLTF	TGTGCCACCAGACAGGGGCTAAGCTCTGGGGCCAACGTCCTGACTTTC
many	-	TRBV16	TRBJ1-3	CASSQRRQANGNTIYF	TGTGCCAGCAGCCAGAGAAGACAGGCAAATGGAAACACCATATATTTT
-	TRBD2	TRBV6-1	TRBJ2-1	CASSEGGGGTYNEQFF	TGTGCCAGCAGTGAAGGTGGCGGGGGAACCTACAATGAGCAGTTCTTC
-	-	TRBV14	TRBJ2-7	CASSHDRHPTYEQYF	TGTGCCAGCAGCCACGACAGACACCCTACCTACGAGCAGTACTTC
-	-	TRBV3-1/TRBV3-2	TRBJ1-2	CASSQDWQEDYGYTF	TGTGCCAGCAGCCAAGATTGGCAGGAAGACTATGGCTACACCTTC
few	-	TRBV9	TRBJ2-5	CASSVEGGQETQYF	TGTGCCAGCAGCGTAGAAGGCGGACAAGAGACCCAGTACTTC
-	TRBD2	TRBV29-1	TRBJ2-1	CSVRLAGAYNEQFF	TGCAGCGTCCGACTAGCGGGGGCCTACAATGAGCAGTTCTTC
once	-	TRBV27	TRBJ1-4	CASRLGGVVNEKLFF	TGTGCCAGCAGACTCGGAGGAGTGGTAAATGAAAAACTGTTTTTT
once	TRBD2	TRBV7-3	TRBJ2-1	CASSITAGLSYNEQFF	TGTGCCAGCAGCATAACAGCGGGGCTAAGTTACAATGAGCAGTTCTTC
once	TRBD1	TRBV19	TRBJ1-2	CASTSGTGMYGYTF	TGTGCCAGTACCTCCGGGACAGGGATGTATGGCTACACCTTC
-	-	TRBV5-8	TRBJ1-4	CASSPGAGGGEKLFF	TGTGCCAGCAGCCCAGGAGCTGGGGGAGGTGAAAAACTGTTTTTT
-	TRBD1	TRBV3-1/TRBV3-2	TRBJ2-1	CASSQGRGQGSREQFF	TGTGCCAGCAGCCAAGGAAGGGGACAGGGGTCTAGGGAGCAGTTCTTC
-	TRBD2	TRBV6-6	TRBJ2-4	CASTYQAAGGPLAKNIQYF	TGTGCCAGCACCTACCAGGCCGCGGGGGGACCCTTAGCCAAAAACATTCAGTACTTC
once	-	TRBV7-3	TRBJ2-1	CASSLRATGLGEQFF	TGTGCCAGCAGCTTAAGAGCAACAGGCTTGGGTGAGCAGTTCTTC
-	-	TRBV27	TRBJ2-7	CASSFGYEQYF	TGTGCCAGCAGTTTCGGCTACGAGCAGTACTTC
-	TRBD1	TRBV7-2	TRBJ1-5	CASSPGQGRRQPQHF	TGTGCCAGCAGCCCCGGACAGGGTCGTCGTCAGCCCCAGCATTTT
-	TRBD1	TRBV2	TRBJ1-4	CASRTGTVFEKLFF	TGTGCCAGCAGAACCGGGACAGTATTTGAAAAACTGTTTTTT
-	-	TRBV5-4	TRBJ2-1	CASSRTENFNNEQFF	TGTGCCAGCAGCCGGACAGAAAACTTTAACAATGAGCAGTTCTTC
-	TRBD1	TRBV19	TRBJ1-1	CASSPQGVNTEAFF	TGTGCCAGTAGCCCACAGGGGGTGAACACTGAAGCTTTCTTT
-	-	TRBV7-2	TRBJ1-1	CASSFSPGNTEAFF	TGTGCCAGCAGTTTCAGCCCAGGAAACACTGAAGCTTTCTTT
-	TRBD1	TRBV18	TRBJ1-5	CASSSRDRFQPQHF	TGTGCCAGCTCCTCACGGGACAGGTTTCAGCCCCAGCATTTT
-	-	TRBV5-6	TRBJ2-7	CASSAVDSYEQYF	TGTGCCAGCAGCGCGGTTGACAGCTACGAGCAGTACTTC
-	-	TRBV18	TRBJ1-3	CASSTGPSGNTIYF	TGTGCCAGCTCCACAGGTCCCTCTGGAAACACCATATATTTT
-	-	TRBV28	TRBJ1-2	CATRGTGYGYTF	TGTGCCACAAGGGGGACCGGTTATGGCTACACCTTC
-	TRBD1	TRBV10-1	TRBJ2-2	CASSEGGQGASVLFF	TGCGCCAGCAGTGAGGGGGGCCAGGGGGCGTCTGTGCTGTTTTTT
-	TRBD2	TRBV7-3	TRBJ2-2	CASSPRLAGSTGELFF	TGTGCCAGCAGCCCCCGGCTAGCGGGTTCCACCGGGGAGCTGTTTTTT